Detailed here is one TCR beta chain. The repertoire was sequenced with immunoSEQ multiplex PCR; TCRdb's copy has only in-frame clones and lacks some. The sample has over a million clones; approximately 98.5% are singletons. Trimming took 1 base from V and 6 from J; bases not matched to a gene: 9. The CDR3 has 18 residues. Germline CDR1 is SGHTA and CDR2 is FQGTGA. The sample originates from a study of shared clonotypes between healthy human individuals. This chain connects TRBV7-3 to TRBJ2-1; 13 bases are shared with TRBD2. This TCR was recovered from a young man in good health. Sequences were obtained from naive CD4+ T cells sorted from blood. Subset defined: CD45RA+ positively selected. The CDR3 nucleotides are TGTGCCAGCAGCTTAAGAACTAGCGGGAGGGTTAACCCCAATGAGCAGTTCTTC. Amino acids: CASSLRTSGRVNPNEQFF.